The entry that follows covers one TCR beta chain sequence. Its specificity is unknown. The data are from a study of vaccination effects on CD4 cells after COVID-19. In the study overall: Participants each got two BNT162b2 or mRNA-1273 vaccine doses.

Antigen-specific CD4+ T cells were expanded (with viral peptide pools) by the ViraFEST assay ahead of sequencing. CD4+ T cell isolation took place after approximately 11 days of culture. Nucleocapsid antibody tests were negative, and the vaccine recipients had no prior SARS-CoV-2 infection. Roughly 1.9 million PBMC were placed in each well, which was supplemented with approximately 10 IU/ml IL-2 and about 10 ug/ml peptides. With 6 bases removed from V and 6 bases from J, the gap between germline ends came to 18 bases. Germline V gene lookup returns CDR1 SGHDT and CDR2 YYEEEE. This CDR3 is built from 14 residues. Libraries were prepared by immunoSEQ multiplex PCR; TCRdb keeps only in-frame clonotypes and omits some of them. The sample lists some 65,000 clones, around 77% occurring once.

This receptor was identified in a human donor who received a COVID-19 vaccine. Sample: CD4+ T cells from PBMCs cultured with HCoV-NL63 spike peptides, taken before COVID-19 vaccination. The chain is built from TRBV5-6 and TRBJ1-2; possibly TRBD1 for D (5 bases). The DNA for the CDR3 is TGTGCCAGCAACAACGCAGGGAGCAACCATGGCTACACCTTC. Translated, it gives CASNNAGSNHGYTF.